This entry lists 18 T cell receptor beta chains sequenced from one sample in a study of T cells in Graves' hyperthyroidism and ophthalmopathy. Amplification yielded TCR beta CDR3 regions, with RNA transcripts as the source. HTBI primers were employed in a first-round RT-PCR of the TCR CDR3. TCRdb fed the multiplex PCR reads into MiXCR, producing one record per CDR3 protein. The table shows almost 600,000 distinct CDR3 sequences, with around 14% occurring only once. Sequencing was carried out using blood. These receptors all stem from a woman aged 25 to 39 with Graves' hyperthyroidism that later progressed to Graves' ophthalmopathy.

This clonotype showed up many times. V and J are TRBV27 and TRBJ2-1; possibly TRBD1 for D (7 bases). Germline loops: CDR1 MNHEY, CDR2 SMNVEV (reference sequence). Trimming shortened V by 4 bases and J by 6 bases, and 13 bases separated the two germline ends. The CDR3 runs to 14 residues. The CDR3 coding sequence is TGTGCCAGCAGTTATGGGGGGACAGTCAATGAGCAGTTCTTC. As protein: CASSYGGTVNEQFF.

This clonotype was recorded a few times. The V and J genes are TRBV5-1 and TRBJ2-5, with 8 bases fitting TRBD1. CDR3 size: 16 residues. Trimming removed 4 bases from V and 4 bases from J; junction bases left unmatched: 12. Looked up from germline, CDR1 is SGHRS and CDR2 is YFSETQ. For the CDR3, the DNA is TGCGCCAGCAGCATTGGTCGGAGACAGGGGTCAGAGACCCAGTACTTC. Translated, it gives CASSIGRRQGSETQYF.

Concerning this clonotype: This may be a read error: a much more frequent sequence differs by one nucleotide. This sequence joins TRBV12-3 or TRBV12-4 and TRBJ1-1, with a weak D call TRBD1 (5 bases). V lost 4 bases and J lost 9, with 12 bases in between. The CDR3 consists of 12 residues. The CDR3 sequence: CASSSSGEKAFF. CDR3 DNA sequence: TGTGCCAGCAGTTCGTCGGGGGAGAAAGCTTTCTTT.

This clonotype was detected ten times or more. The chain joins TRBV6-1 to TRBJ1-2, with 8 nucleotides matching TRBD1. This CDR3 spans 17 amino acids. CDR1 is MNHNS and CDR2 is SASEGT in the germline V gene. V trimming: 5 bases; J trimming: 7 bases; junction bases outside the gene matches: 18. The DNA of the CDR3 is TGTGCCAGCAGTTCGTCCACCTGGACAGGGACTAAAAGTGGCTACACCTTC. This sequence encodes CASSSSTWTGTKSGYTF.

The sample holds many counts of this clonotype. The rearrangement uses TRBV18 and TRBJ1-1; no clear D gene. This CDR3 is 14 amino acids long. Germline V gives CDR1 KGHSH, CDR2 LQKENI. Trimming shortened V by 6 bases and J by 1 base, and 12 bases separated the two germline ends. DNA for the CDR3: TGTGCCAGCTCTTCGGCGCCAACGAACACTGAAGCTTTCTTT. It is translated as CASSSAPTNTEAFF. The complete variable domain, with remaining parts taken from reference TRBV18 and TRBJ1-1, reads NAGVMQNPRHLVRRRGQEARLRCSPMKGHSHVYWYRQLPEEGLKFMVYLQKENIIDESGMPKERFSAEFPKEGPSILRIQQVVRGDSAAYFCASSSAPTNTEAFFGQGTRLTVV.

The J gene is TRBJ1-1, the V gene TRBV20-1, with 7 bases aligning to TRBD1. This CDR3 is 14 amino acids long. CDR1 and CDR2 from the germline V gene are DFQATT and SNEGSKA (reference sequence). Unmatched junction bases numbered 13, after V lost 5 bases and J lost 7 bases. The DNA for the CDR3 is TGCAGTGCTTTCAGGCCGACAGGGCGCGATGAAGCTTTCTTT. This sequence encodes CSAFRPTGRDEAFF.

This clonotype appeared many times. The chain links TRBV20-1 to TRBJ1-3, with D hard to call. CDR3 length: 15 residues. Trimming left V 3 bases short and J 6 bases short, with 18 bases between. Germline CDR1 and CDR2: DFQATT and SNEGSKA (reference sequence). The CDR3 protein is CSASPIEGGTNTIYF. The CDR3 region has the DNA TGCAGTGCTAGCCCGATCGAGGGAGGTACAAACACCATATATTTT.

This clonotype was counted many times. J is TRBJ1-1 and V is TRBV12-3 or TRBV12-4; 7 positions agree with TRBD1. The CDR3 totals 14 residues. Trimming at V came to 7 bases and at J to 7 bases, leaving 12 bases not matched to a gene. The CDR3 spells CASKVLGAGGEAFF. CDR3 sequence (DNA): TGTGCCAGCAAAGTTTTAGGGGCAGGGGGTGAAGCTTTCTTT.

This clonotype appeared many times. The CDR3 region is CASNDLTGANQPQHF. As DNA, the CDR3 is TGTGCCAGCAACGACCTGACAGGGGCCAATCAGCCCCAGCATTTT. V and J are TRBV12-3 or TRBV12-4 and TRBJ1-5, with TRBD1 identical over 8 bases. The CDR3 spans 15 residues. The J segment lost 3 bases and the V segment lost 7 bases, leaving 8 bases of the junction unmatched.

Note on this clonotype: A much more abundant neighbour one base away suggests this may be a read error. The CDR3, as DNA: TGTGCCAGCGGTGTAGTGGGACAGGGGGAGATCAATGAGCAGTTCTTC. It is translated as CASGVVGQGEINEQFF. The rearrangement links TRBV6-1 to TRBJ2-1; 11 nucleotides match TRBD1. This CDR3 is built from 16 residues. Trimming took 8 bases from V and 6 from J; bases not matched to a gene: 12. CDR1 MNHNS and CDR2 SASEGT come from the germline V gene.

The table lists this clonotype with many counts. This CDR3 is CASSSSGGHQPQHF. As DNA, the CDR3 is TGTGCCAGCAGCTCATCCGGGGGACATCAGCCCCAGCATTTT. The chain uses TRBV7-9 and TRBJ1-5; tentative D call: TRBD1 (5 bases). This CDR3 has 14 amino acids. V dropped 4 bases and J dropped 5 bases, with 12 bases sitting between them. CDR1 and CDR2 from the germline V gene are SEHNR and FQNEAQ (reference sequence).

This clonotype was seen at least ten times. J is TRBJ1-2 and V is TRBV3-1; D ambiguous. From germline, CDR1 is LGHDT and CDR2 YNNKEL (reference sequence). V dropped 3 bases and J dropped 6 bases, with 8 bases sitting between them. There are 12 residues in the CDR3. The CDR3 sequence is CASSQYGDGYTF. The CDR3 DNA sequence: TGTGCCAGCAGCCAGTACGGCGATGGCTACACCTTC.

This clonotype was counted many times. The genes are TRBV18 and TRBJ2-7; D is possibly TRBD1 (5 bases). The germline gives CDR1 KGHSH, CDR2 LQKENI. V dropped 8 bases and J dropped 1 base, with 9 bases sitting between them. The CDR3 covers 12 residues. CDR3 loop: CASTDSSYEQYF. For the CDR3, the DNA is TGTGCCAGCACTGACAGTTCCTACGAGCAGTACTTC.

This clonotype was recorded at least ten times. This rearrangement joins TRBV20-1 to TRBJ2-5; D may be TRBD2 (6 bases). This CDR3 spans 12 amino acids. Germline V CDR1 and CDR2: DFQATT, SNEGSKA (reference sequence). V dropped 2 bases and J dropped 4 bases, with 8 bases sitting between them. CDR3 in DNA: TGCAGTGCTAGATTGGGGGGAGAGACCCAGTACTTC. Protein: CSARLGGETQYF.

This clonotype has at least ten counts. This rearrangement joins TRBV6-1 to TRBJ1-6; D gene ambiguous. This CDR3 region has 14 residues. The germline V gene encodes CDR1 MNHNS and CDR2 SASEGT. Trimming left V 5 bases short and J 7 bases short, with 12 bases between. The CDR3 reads CASSWEVVNSPLHF. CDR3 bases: TGTGCCAGCAGTTGGGAGGTAGTCAATTCACCCCTCCACTTT.

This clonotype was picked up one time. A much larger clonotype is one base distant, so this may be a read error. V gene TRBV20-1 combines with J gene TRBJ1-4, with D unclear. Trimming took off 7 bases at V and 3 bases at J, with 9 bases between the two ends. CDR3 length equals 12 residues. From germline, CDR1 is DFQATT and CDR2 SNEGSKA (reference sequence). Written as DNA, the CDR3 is TGCAGTGTCCCGGGCCCTAATGAAAAACTGTTTTTT. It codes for CSVPGPNEKLFF.

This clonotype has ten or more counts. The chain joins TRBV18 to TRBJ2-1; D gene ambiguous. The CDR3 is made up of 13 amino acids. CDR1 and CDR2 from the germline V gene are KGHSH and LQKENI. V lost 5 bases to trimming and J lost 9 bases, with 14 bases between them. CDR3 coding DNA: TGTGCCAGCTCATCGGATAGGCTCACTGAGCAGTTCTTC. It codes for CASSSDRLTEQFF.

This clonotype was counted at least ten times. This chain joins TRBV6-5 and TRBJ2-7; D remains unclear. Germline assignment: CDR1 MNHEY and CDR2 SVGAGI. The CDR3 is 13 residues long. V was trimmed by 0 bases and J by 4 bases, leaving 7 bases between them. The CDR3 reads CASSYSQEYEQYF. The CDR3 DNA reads TGTGCCAGCAGTTACTCGCAGGAGTACGAGCAGTACTTC.